This TCR beta chain was identified during a study of cytomegalovirus exposure and HLA in healthy donors (dated by TCRdb to about 2017). In terms of the full investigation: According to an earlier analysis of a few hundred of the donors, 150 million to 200 million T cells yielded roughly 100 million unique TCR beta sequences and 276 Gb of sequence data. Among 300 to 500 genotyped donors of the cohort, an average of about 240,000 unique TCR beta nucleotide sequences was sequenced per donor, of which about 19% were non-productive. All discovery cohort repertoires had been generated using a single sequencing platform. The study aimed to test whether cataloging public T cell receptors could reveal signatures of past pathogen exposure. Rather than drawing on any new phenotypic data, the later analysis identified candidate immune exposures from TCR beta sequences and the way those sequences occurred across donors. Class I and class II HLA loci were covered by the typing at four-digit resolution. Roughly 300 gigabases of sequencing data and roughly 80 million unique TCR sequences made up an early release that covered several hundred HLA-typed donors. The study used immunosequencing to profile the T cell repertoires of approximately 640 subjects and linked those repertoires to cytomegalovirus serostatus. The study combined high-throughput TCR immunosequencing, statistical association of individual TCRs with disease status, and machine learning to predict cytomegalovirus infection status. A later genetic analysis used genome-wide SNP genotypes for about three fifths of the 666 donors, treating that subset as a discovery cohort. An earlier analysis of around 580 of the donors used high-throughput TCR beta sequencing to judge whether each TCR beta V gene segment behaved as functional or pseudogenic. Donor age, sex, ethnicity and CMV serostatus were compiled alongside the repertoire data. In a later analysis, previously published TCR beta repertoires from fewer than 750 donors were re-analyzed and high-resolution HLA genotyping was added so that TCR occurrence patterns could be studied. In addition to the first cohort of around 670 subjects, a separate validation cohort of 120 different subjects was used. A handful of DR-DQ haplotypes were handled as single units for association and clustering because linkage in the cohort was strong. The number of donors typed differed by locus, with about 629-630 for A, B, C, DRB1 and DQB1, around 520 for DQA1, approximately 580 for DPA1, and some 470 for DPB1. Of the roughly 420 genotyped donors, 81% were placed in the genetic ancestry cluster associated with self-reported Caucasian donors.

The cohort was made up of about 670 healthy bone marrow donors. At the time of sampling, every cohort member was nominally healthy, though immune exposures that went unrecorded were likely present. The donor was CMV seronegative and was included in the group of about 400 seronegative cohort members. Every donor gave a peripheral blood sample, and the peripheral blood mononuclear cells from that sample were used for TCR beta sequencing. Genomic DNA extraction from the blood cell samples was performed with the Qiagen DNeasy Blood Extraction Kit. The CDR3, from cysteine to phenylalanine, totals 13 residues. Only the CDR3 DNA stays, 39 bases, in frame from base 1. The junction carries 9 bases between V and J, which are trimmed by 5 bases and 3 bases respectively. From the germline V gene (reference sequence), CDR1 is SEHNR and CDR2 is FQNEAQ. The research as a whole found: According to a later analysis, parvovirus B19, influenza, CMV and Epstein-Barr virus appeared linked to several top co-occurrence clusters. A later genetic analysis reported fewer N-insertions in productive TCRs among donors in an Asian-associated ancestry cluster than the approximately 670-donor mean. Roughly uniform sequencing depth across donors was assumed in presence/absence analyses, although this assumption may not hold. In a later analysis, most CMV-associated TCR beta chains were found to appear HLA-restricted, with HLA associations seemingly driven largely by CMV exposure. Some IMGT-functional V segments, including TRBV6-2 and TRBV6-3, could not be told apart with the 87-base-pair reads, so those segments were excluded. The earlier analysis of nearly 600 of the donors excluded seventeen rarely observed V segments, including chromosome 9 orphons, because counts were too low. This cohort had only TCR beta chains sequenced, and the lack of alpha or paired-chain data limited which features could be detected. In a later analysis, the rate of TCR association differed among HLA loci, with DRB1 alleles having the most associated TCRs and HLA-C alleles having the fewest. For the cohort, immune exposure information was limited to CMV serostatus. Strong co-occurrence of HLA alleles, especially DR and DQ, made assigning TCR associations to individual alleles difficult. Correlated functional status among segregating V segments might be attributable to linkage disequilibrium, but an unknown experimental factor could not be ruled out. In a later analysis, 16,951 TCR beta sequences were associated with specific HLA alleles at a false discovery rate of 0.05. An association between a missense DCLRE1C variant and V-gene and J-gene trimming of TCR beta chains was found in a later genetic analysis and replicated in an independent cohort. The authors suggested that the approach could potentially be generalized to other disease states and immunological phenotypes. Broadly in line with IMGT annotations, most TCR beta V segments showed up in productive rearrangements about 87% or about 30% of the time in an earlier analysis of several hundred of the donors. A further reported finding was that TCR beta sequences accurately predicted the HLA-A and HLA-B alleles for most subjects in the first cohort. In vitro tests confirmed that a few of the cytomegalovirus-associated TCR beta chains recognize cytomegalovirus antigens. Across donors, most TCR sequences were observed very rarely, whereas some public TCRs were present in many individuals. Compared with equally common non-associated chains, HLA-associated TCR beta chains in a later analysis were more clonally expanded and had lower generation probabilities. Cytomegalovirus status was reported to be diagnosed by the classifier with high specificity and sensitivity in both the original and validation cohorts. Because HLA typing was missing for some donors at each locus, association tests included only the typed subset. A cluster of highly shared sequence variants was judged likely to be a technical artifact of the sequencing pipeline. A total of 150 to 200 TCR beta chains were listed by the study as associated with cytomegalovirus.

The library was obtained by the immunoSEQ multiplex PCR assay. For the multiplex PCR, a mixture combining 60 forward primers for TCR Vbeta segments and 13 reverse primers for TCR Jbeta segments was used. The CDR3 region of rearranged TCR beta genes was amplified from genomic DNA with a multiplex PCR assay. The amplified TCR beta libraries were sequenced on the Illumina HiSeq System as 87-base-pair reads. As for the original processing: A later analysis counted tens of millions of unique TCR beta chains across the 650 to 700 repertoires, and 10 million to 12 million of these chains were shared by at least two donors. A nearest-neighbor algorithm error-corrected the raw reads and collapsed the reads into unique sequences, merging closely related sequences to remove PCR and sequencing errors. CDR3 sequences were aligned to IMGT reference sequences to assign V, D and J gene segments. For a sequence to be retained, at least a six-nucleotide match to both a V gene segment and a J gene segment was required. Rearrangements were called productive when the CDR3 lacked stop codons and stayed in frame with V and J; all others were non-productive. CDR3 was defined by IMGT convention, running from the second conserved V-encoded cysteine to the conserved J-encoded phenylalanine. In an earlier analysis of around 540 of the donors, sequences lacking an unambiguous match to a single V gene segment were excluded. An earlier analysis of several hundred of the donors called V segments functional above 56.7% productive rearrangements and segregating when the between-donor standard deviation exceeded 5%. A statistical classification framework was developed to diagnose cytomegalovirus status using the catalog of TCR beta chain sequences. V and J gene assignment, in a later analysis, came from comparing TCR nucleotide sequences with IMGT/GENE-DB human TR gene sequences. Using the TCRdist pipeline, a later analysis assigned CDR3 sequences along with most-parsimonious VDJ recombination scenarios. In a later analysis, each TCR beta chain was defined by its CDR3 amino acid sequence together with its V-gene family, and reads lacking a unique V-gene family were excluded. As a way to deal with suspected cross-contamination and a sequencing artifact, a later analysis dropped 450 to 600 nucleotide sequences that were highly shared and had low generation probability. A later analysis calculated a clonal expansion index for each public chain from normalized within-repertoire ranks of inferred template counts. Generation probabilities in a later analysis came from a VDJ recombination model fitted to out-of-frame rearrangements, and those results were checked against IGoR. In a later analysis, hypergeometric tests were used to score TCR-TCR, TCR-HLA and TCR-CMV co-occurrence, with a repertoire-size bias correction applied to TCR pairs. In a later analysis, false discovery rates were estimated by permuting HLA or CMV assignments 20 times. In a later analysis, co-occurring TCRs were grouped with DBSCAN, and TCRdist sequence similarity was added when clustering was performed within HLA-allele-positive subsets. Repertoires with fewer than 30,000 or more than 120,000 public chains, plus five repertoires with anomalous nucleotide sharing, were excluded from co-occurrence clustering. The table was pulled from immuneACCESS by TCRdb, which kept in-frame rearrangements only. Such tables lose some clones; where checked, under half of the loss comes from unresolved V genes, and the rest has no known cause. V and J calls and clone size follow that table, whereas D and trimming were derived from the DNA. This sample has 110,000 to 150,000 clones in its table, and about 76% of those were observed once. In total, the top ten clones hold approximately 3.8% of the sample.

Comment on this clone: The clone's antigen remains unknown. No per-base quality is available; no much larger clone lies one base away.

The chain joins TRBV7-9 to TRBJ2-3, with no confidently assigned D gene. The sample comprised PBMCs. The sequence was collected from a male donor in good health and CMV-seronegative. CDR3 loop: CASSPGETDTQYF. The sequenced DNA: TGTGCCAGCAGCCCAGGTGAAACAGATACGCAGTATTTT.